These 18 T cell receptor beta chains share one sample of origin, sequenced in a study of blood T cell repertoires in COVID-19. Assay used: immunoSEQ multiplex PCR; TCRdb lists only in-frame clones, some missing. The sample consists of 130,000 to 150,000 clones, 70% to 90% of them appearing once. The sequencing input was peripheral blood. These receptors originate from a woman aged 55-70 years with COVID-19, enrolled during active disease.

J is TRBJ1-5 and V is TRBV9; D is unclear. This CDR3 is built from 13 residues. Germline V gene data show CDR1 as SGDLS and CDR2 as YYNGEE. The V end was cut by 3 bases, the J end by 7 bases, with 11 bases between. The CDR3 sequence: CASSGEDSQPQHF. The DNA of the CDR3 is TGTGCCAGCAGCGGCGAGGACTCCCAGCCCCAGCATTTT.

This sequence joins TRBV20-1 and TRBJ2-3, with D perhaps TRBD2 (7 bases). Per the germline V gene, CDR1 is DFQATT and CDR2 is SNEGSKA (reference sequence). V was clipped by 3 bases and J by 5 bases, with 15 bases between them. CDR3 length equals 14 residues. The CDR3, as DNA: TGCAGTGCTAGTTTGGGGGGGCAGGGAGATACGCAGTATTTT. It specifies CSASLGGQGDTQYF.

The V gene is TRBV19, the J gene TRBJ2-3; possibly TRBD2 for D (6 bases). From germline, CDR1 is LNHDA and CDR2 SQIVND (reference sequence). The ends were cut back, 11 bases at V and 3 bases at J, with 12 bases in the middle. CDR3 length equals 12 residues. The CDR3 DNA reads TGTGCCCGCGGGGCGGGGACAGATACGCAGTATTTT. Protein: CARGAGTDTQYF.

The chain employs TRBV27 and TRBJ1-2; 9 bases match TRBD1. The germline V gene has CDR1 MNHEY and CDR2 SMNVEV (reference sequence). The CDR3 totals 14 residues. The J segment lost 7 bases and the V segment lost 8 bases, leaving 11 bases of the junction unmatched. Written as DNA, the CDR3 is TGTGCCAGCGGGCTCTACGGGACAGGGTTTGGCTACACCTTC. Translated, it gives CASGLYGTGFGYTF.

This clone was counted only a few times. The chain recombines TRBV7-9 with TRBJ1-2, with D unclear. Looked up from germline, CDR1 is SEHNR and CDR2 is FQNEAQ (reference sequence). CDR3 length: 16 amino acids. V lost 5 bases and J 7 bases, leaving 23 bases between the germline ends. The CDR3, as DNA: TGTGCCAGCAGCCGCCCTCCGAGGGAAAGATGGGGTGGCTACACCTTC. This gives the protein CASSRPPRERWGGYTF.

The CDR3 region has the DNA TGTGCCAGTAGTAGTGGCGACAGGGACTCCTACGAGCAGTACTTC. Translation: CASSSGDRDSYEQYF. This chain uses TRBV19 with TRBJ2-7, with 7 nucleotides matching TRBD1. V gave up 4 bases and J gave up 0 bases; unmatched junction bases: 6. This CDR3 is built from 15 residues. Germline V gene sequence: CDR1 LNHDA, CDR2 SQIVND (reference sequence).

V is TRBV2 and J is TRBJ1-2; D is perhaps TRBD1 (5 bases). Germline V gene sequence: CDR1 SNHLY, CDR2 FYNNEI. Between the trimmed V and J ends, which lost 11 bases and 4 bases, there was a span of 20 bases. This CDR3 is built from 14 residues. The CDR3 nucleotides read TGTGCCTCCAGGGAGGGGACCCCTACCTATGGCTACACCTTC. Protein product: CASREGTPTYGYTF.

Regarding this clone: This specimen includes other DNA sequences encoding the same CDR3. The chain links TRBV4-3 to TRBJ1-1, with TRBD1 matching over 7 bases. CDR3 length: 14 residues. Germline V gene data show CDR1 as LGHNA and CDR2 as YSLEER. V shed 1 base, J shed 3 bases, and the junction held 2 bases outside the gene matches. The CDR3 nucleotides are TGCGCCAGCAGCCAAGCCGGGACAGACACTGAAGCTTTCTTT. Protein: CASSQAGTDTEAFF.

The V and J genes are TRBV4-1 and TRBJ1-4; D not certain. Germline values: CDR1 MGHRA, CDR2 YSYEKL. The V end lost 1 base, the J end lost 3 bases, and 12 bases lay between the germline ends. This CDR3 contains 16 residues. CDR3 DNA: TGCGCCAGCAGCCAAGGTTACGGGGTACCTAATGAAAAACTGTTTTTT. Its translation is CASSQGYGVPNEKLFF.

The chain employs TRBV18 and TRBJ1-1; 7 bases align to TRBD1. Trimming took 2 bases from V and 6 from J; bases not matched to a gene: 9. Looked up from germline, CDR1 is KGHSH and CDR2 is LQKENI. The CDR3 is 15 residues long. The CDR3 is CASSPSIDRAAEAFF. The CDR3 DNA follows: TGTGCCAGCTCACCATCGATTGACAGGGCAGCTGAAGCTTTCTTT. The entire variable domain, with the rest obtained from reference TRBV18 and TRBJ1-1, is as follows: NAGVMQNPRHLVRRRGQEARLRCSPMKGHSHVYWYRQLPEEGLKFMVYLQKENIIDESGMPKERFSAEFPKEGPSILRIQQVVRGDSAAYFCASSPSIDRAAEAFFGQGTRLTVV.

This chain joins TRBV7-2 and TRBJ1-2; a weak D match, TRBD1 (5 bases). In germline, CDR1 is SGHTA, CDR2 FQGNSA. With 1 base removed from V and 5 bases from J, the gap between germline ends came to 8 bases. The CDR3 covers 13 residues. Written as DNA, the CDR3 is TGTGCCAGCAGCTTAGGTAGGGGATATGGCTACACCTTC. Protein sequence: CASSLGRGYGYTF.

The CDR3, as DNA: TGCGCCAGCAAGTCCGATATCGGGGTAGGGAATTCACCCCTCCACTTT. Amino acid sequence: CASKSDIGVGNSPLHF. V and J are TRBV5-1 and TRBJ1-6; no clear D. Between the trimmed V and J ends, which lost 6 bases and 7 bases, there was a span of 20 bases. This CDR3 is 16 amino acids long. Germline values: CDR1 SGHRS, CDR2 YFSETQ.

The V call is TRBV5-5, the J call TRBJ1-1; D not resolved. This CDR3 is built from 14 residues. With 4 bases removed from V and 4 bases from J, the gap between germline ends came to 14 bases. CDR1 SGHKS and CDR2 YYEKEE come from the germline V gene (reference sequence). The CDR3 nucleotides are TGTGCCAGCAGCCCGAGGGTGCAGGCCACTGAAGCTTTCTTT. Its protein is CASSPRVQATEAFF.

The sample holds a few counts of this clone. This chain joins TRBV19 and TRBJ1-1; D gene ambiguous. The ends were cut back, 3 bases at V and 3 bases at J, with 8 bases in the middle. Germline CDR1 LNHDA, CDR2 SQIVND (reference sequence). The CDR3 spans 13 residues. The CDR3 nucleotides read TGTGCCAGTAGTATGGGCCCCGACACTGAAGCTTTCTTT. Protein: CASSMGPDTEAFF. The full variable domain, with the rest looked up from reference TRBV19 and TRBJ1-1, is DGGITQSPKYLFRKEGQNVTLSCEQNLNHDAMYWYRQDPGQGLRLIYYSQIVNDFQKGDIAEGYSVSREKKESFPLTVTSAQKNPTAFYLCASSMGPDTEAFFGQGTRLTVV.

This chain connects TRBV5-4 to TRBJ1-2, with 7 positions matching TRBD1. V gave up 4 bases and J gave up 2 bases; unmatched junction bases: 5. The germline V gene encodes CDR1 SGHNT and CDR2 YYREEE (reference sequence). The CDR3 has 14 amino acids. The CDR3 here is CASSPGTANYGYTF. CDR3 in DNA: TGTGCCAGCAGCCCTGGGACAGCAAACTATGGCTACACCTTC.

This clone appeared once. V and J are TRBV5-1 and TRBJ2-7, with 8 bases identical to TRBD1. Looked up from germline, CDR1 is SGHRS and CDR2 is YFSETQ. V lost 0 bases, J lost 2 bases, and 4 bases stayed unmatched. The CDR3 runs to 15 residues. The CDR3 sequence: CASSLGDRSTYEQYF. In DNA form, the CDR3 reads TGCGCCAGCAGCTTGGGGGACAGGAGCACCTACGAGCAGTACTTC.

V and J are TRBV5-1 and TRBJ2-5; D uncertain. Germline V lookup: CDR1 SGHRS, CDR2 YFSETQ. This CDR3 has 14 amino acids. V gave up 4 bases and J gave up 0 bases, with 10 bases separating them. The CDR3 region has the DNA TGCGCCAGCAGCCAGCGAGTGGACCAAGAGACCCAGTACTTC. The encoded protein is CASSQRVDQETQYF.

This chain links TRBV3-1 (or the pseudogene TRBV3-2) with TRBJ2-7, with D possibly being TRBD2 (5 bases). Germline V gene lookup returns CDR1 LGHDT and CDR2 YNNKEL (reference sequence). The CDR3 has 12 amino acids. V gave up 4 bases and J gave up 4 bases, with 8 bases separating them. The CDR3 DNA sequence: TGTGCCAGCAGCCCTGGAGGATACGAGCAGTACTTC. This encodes CASSPGGYEQYF.